This T cell receptor (beta chain) was sequenced during a study of naive and memory T cell subsets. A UMI-containing oligonucleotide was joined by 3' ligation to the TCR cDNA template. Whole blood, roughly 2.6 ml, came from adult healthy volunteers. The V gene lost 4 bases and the J gene lost 7 bases, with 12 bases spanning the gap. Per the germline V gene, CDR1 is SGHDT and CDR2 is YYEEEE. This CDR3 region has 14 residues. Four PCR rounds used nested alpha and beta constant region primers plus the SP2 primer. Via MiXCR, TCRdb re-called the 5' RACE reads, giving one row per CDR3 protein. The sample consists of roughly 30,000 distinct CDR3 sequences, about a sixth of them appearing once. This clonotype has ten or more counts.

The chain couples TRBV5-6 to TRBJ1-6, with no clear D. The clonotype was recovered from a female donor in good health. The chain's CDR3 is CASSPGLANSPLHF. Here the CDR3 DNA reads TGTGCCAGCAGCCCAGGACTTGCAAATTCACCCCTCCACTTT.